This entry concerns a single TCR beta chain. This clonotype has a handful of counts. Its recognized antigen is unknown. No base quality information exists; no much larger clone differs at one position. The treatment or condition label for this specimen denotes: roughly ten-day PBMC culture with coronavirus spike peptide pools or control peptides (ViraFEST assay). CD4+ T cells from unexposed donors were collected before the COVID-19 pandemic (2011-2018). To expand antigen-specific T cells with peptide pools and then pick out the expanded clonotypes through TCR sequencing, the study relied on the ViraFEST assay. Each well held under 2.5 million PBMCs cultured in IMDM containing roughly 5% human AB serum and 9 to 10 IU/ml IL-2, with roughly 9.2 ug/ml peptide pools added. On days 3 and 7, half of the culture medium was replaced with fresh IL-2-containing medium. CD4+ T cells were isolated after around ten days of culture through negative selection using the EasySep CD4+ T cell isolation kit. As cell number allowed, CD4+ T cells from unexposed donors were tested for reactivity to SARS-CoV-2 S and N and to four common cold coronavirus spike pools. Ficoll-Paque Plus gradient centrifugation was used to isolate PBMCs from whole blood, and the isolated PBMCs were then either used fresh or cryopreserved at -140C. Triplicate wells were generally used for each culture condition. Leukapheresis product for the unexposed donors was bought commercially.

This entry is derived from a study of vaccination and CD4 T cells after COVID-19 (dated by TCRdb to about 2022). Broadly, across the study: Six males and four females were included in the convalescent cohort, with two Hispanic individuals, seven Caucasians, two Asians and one multiracial person represented. In roughly 10 COVID-19 convalescent patients and several infection-naive healthy vaccine recipients, the spike-specific CD4+ TCR repertoire before mRNA vaccination was compared with the repertoire after mRNA vaccination. At the TCR clonotype level, an earlier paper using these donors assessed memory CD4+ T cell crossreactivity between SARS-CoV-2 and common cold coronavirus spike proteins. Post-vaccine blood samples were obtained a median of about 77 days after the second vaccine dose, with a range of roughly 14 to 241 days. In control cultures, a CEFX viral epitope pool was used as positive control, an HIV-1 Nef peptide pool was used as negative control, or no peptide was added. For stimulating the cultures, overlapping spike peptide pools were used, derived from SARS-CoV-2 as well as from the common cold coronaviruses HCoV-NL63, HCoV-OC43 and HCoV-229E. Post-COVID blood samples from convalescent patients were collected a median of roughly 100 days after diagnosis, with a range of 35 to 161 days. Each participant got two doses of either the Pfizer-BioNTech BNT162b2 vaccine (n=8) or the Moderna mRNA-1273 vaccine (n=2). General study outcomes and caveats: Of the vaccine-specific clones found in convalescent patients, nearly all (304 of 307) were mono-reactive for SARS-CoV-2 spike instead of being cross-reactive with common cold coronaviruses. Although the median number of SARS-CoV-2-reactive clonotypes went up from around 19 after infection to approximately 40 after vaccination, the increase was not significant. Among convalescent patients, a median about 90% of the SARS-CoV-2-reactive clones seen after vaccination appeared only after vaccination, which suggests priming specific to the vaccine. The study included relatively few convalescent patients and did not analyze early timepoints after natural infection.

V and J lose 7 bases and 4 bases, and a span of 13 bases separates them. Inclusive of the bounding cysteine and phenylalanine, the CDR3 is 13 residues long. Of the read, only the CDR3 DNA is kept; its 39 bases are in frame from base 1. Reading the germline V gene (reference sequence) gives CDR1 LNHDA and CDR2 SQIVND. Libraries came from PCR. TCR sequencing of DNA from cultured CD4+ T cells used the Oncomine TCR Beta short-read assay at the Johns Hopkins FTIC core. Genomic DNA was extracted from the cultured CD4+ T cells with the QIAamp micro DNA kit. Oncomine TCR Beta libraries from cultured CD4+ T cells were pooled using unique dual indexes and sequenced on an Illumina iSeq 100. The source study handled its data this way. Non-productive sequences were removed, and CDR3s that did not start with C, did not end with F or W, or were shorter than 7 amino acids were discarded. The MANAFEST web application was used to identify antigen-specific clonotypes by comparing peptide-stimulated wells against reference wells and other culture wells. Positive clones required FDR below 0.05, an odds ratio above 5, and productive frequency above 0.1% in at least two of three replicate wells. Cross-reactive clonotypes were defined as significantly expanded in both SARS-CoV-2 spike wells and at least one common cold coronavirus spike condition. CDR3 homology was assessed with Levenshtein distances (stringdist) and unrooted phylogenetic trees (ape) in R version 3.6.1. TCRdb reanalyzed the raw reads on its own, using fastp at Q25 for trimming and MiXCR for clone calling, and kept in-frame beta chains. CDR3 protein sequences are deduplicated, and each keeps its most common genes and DNA. The V and J calls shown here were made by TCRdb, not taken from the authors' results. The sample table holds 9,300 or so distinct CDR3 sequences, of which 40% to 50% were seen once. The top ten constitute roughly a quarter of the sample.

In this chain, TRBV19 is recombined with TRBJ1-2, with the identity of the D gene unclear. The clonotype was recovered from a human donor in good health. Sequencing was done on a sample of CD4+ T cells from blood, cultured in vitro. The DNA reads TGTGCCAGTACCCGTGGTGGGTTCTATGGCTACACCTTC. It translates to CASTRGGFYGYTF.